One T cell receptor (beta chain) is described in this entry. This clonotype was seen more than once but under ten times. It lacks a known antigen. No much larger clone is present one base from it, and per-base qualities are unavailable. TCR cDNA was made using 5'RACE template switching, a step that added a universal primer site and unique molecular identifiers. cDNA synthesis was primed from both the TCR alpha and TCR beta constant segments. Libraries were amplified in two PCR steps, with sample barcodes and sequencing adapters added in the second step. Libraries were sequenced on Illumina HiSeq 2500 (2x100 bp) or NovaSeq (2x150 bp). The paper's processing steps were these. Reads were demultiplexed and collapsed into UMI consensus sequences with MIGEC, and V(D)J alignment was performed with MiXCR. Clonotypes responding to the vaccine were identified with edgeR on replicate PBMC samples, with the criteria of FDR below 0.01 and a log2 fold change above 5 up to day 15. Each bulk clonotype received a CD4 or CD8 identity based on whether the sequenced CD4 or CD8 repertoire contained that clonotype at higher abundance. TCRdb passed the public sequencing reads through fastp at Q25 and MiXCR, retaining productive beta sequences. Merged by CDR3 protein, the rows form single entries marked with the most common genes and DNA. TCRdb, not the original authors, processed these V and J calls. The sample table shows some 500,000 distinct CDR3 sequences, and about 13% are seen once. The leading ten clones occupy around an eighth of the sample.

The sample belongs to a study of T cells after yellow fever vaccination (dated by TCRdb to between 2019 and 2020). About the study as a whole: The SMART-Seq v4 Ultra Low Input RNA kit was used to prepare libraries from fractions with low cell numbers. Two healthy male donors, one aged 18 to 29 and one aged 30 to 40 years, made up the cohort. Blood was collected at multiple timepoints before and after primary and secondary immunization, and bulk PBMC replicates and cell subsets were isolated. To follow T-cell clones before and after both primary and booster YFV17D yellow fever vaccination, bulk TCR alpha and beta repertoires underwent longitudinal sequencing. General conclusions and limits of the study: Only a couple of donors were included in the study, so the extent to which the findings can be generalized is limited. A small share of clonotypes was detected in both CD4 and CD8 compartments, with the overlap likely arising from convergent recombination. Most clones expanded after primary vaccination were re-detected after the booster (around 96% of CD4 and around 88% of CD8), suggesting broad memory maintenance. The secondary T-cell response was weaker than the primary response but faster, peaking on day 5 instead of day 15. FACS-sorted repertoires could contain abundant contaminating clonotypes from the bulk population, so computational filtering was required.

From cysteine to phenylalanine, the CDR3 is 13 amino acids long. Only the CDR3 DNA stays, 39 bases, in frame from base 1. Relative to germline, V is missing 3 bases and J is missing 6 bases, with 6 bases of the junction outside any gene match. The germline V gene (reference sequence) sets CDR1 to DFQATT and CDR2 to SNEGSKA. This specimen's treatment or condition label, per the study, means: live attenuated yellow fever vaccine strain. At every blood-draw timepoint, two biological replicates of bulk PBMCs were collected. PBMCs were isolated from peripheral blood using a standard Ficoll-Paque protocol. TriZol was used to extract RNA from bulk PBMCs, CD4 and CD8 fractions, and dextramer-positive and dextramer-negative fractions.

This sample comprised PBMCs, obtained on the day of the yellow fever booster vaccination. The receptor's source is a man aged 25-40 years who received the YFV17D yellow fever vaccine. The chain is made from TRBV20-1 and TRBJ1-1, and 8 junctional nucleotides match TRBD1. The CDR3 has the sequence CSASRAGGAEAFF. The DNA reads TGCAGTGCTAGTAGGGCAGGGGGCGCTGAAGCTTTCTTT.